Sequencing of this T cell receptor beta chain was carried out in a study of blood T cell repertoires in COVID-19. For the study at large: COVID-19 samples collected from the United States, Italy and Spain covered acute and convalescent phases.

The method was immunoSEQ multiplex PCR; TCRdb's version includes in-frame clones alone and lacks a portion of them. The data hold more than 95,000 clones, with about 80% observed a single time. The CDR3 has 13 residues. V lost 3 bases, J lost 1 base, and 6 bases lay in between. The germline V gene encodes CDR1 SQVTM and CDR2 ANQGSEA. The specimen was peripheral blood. This clonotype originated in a man aged 55-75 years with acute or convalescent COVID-19. The genes are TRBV29-1 and TRBJ2-2; D not certain. In DNA, the CDR3 is TGCAGCGTTGACGCAGGGAACACCGGGGAGCTGTTTTTT. Translated, it gives CSVDAGNTGELFF.